This T cell receptor beta chain was found in a study of T-cell memory formation after mild COVID-19. Overall study: Largely, the TCR clusters proved donor specific. General study points: Shrinking CD4+ clones were chiefly CM and EM; CD8+ ones were chiefly EMRA. Second-wave clones reaching peak frequency on day 37 lacked confirmed SARS-CoV-2 specificity.

From germline, CDR1 is SGHTA and CDR2 FQGNSA. Germline trimming cut 0 bases from V and 6 bases from J; bases unmatched to any gene: 6. The CDR3 loop spans 15 amino acids. This clonotype was found a few times. Its antigen is currently unknown. Using its own MiXCR run on the 5' RACE reads, TCRdb lists one record per CDR3 protein. The sample holds some 350,000 distinct CDR3 sequences, about an eighth seen once. V gene TRBV7-2 combines with J gene TRBJ2-7; 9 nucleotides line up with TRBD2. The sequence came from a man younger than 35 who had mild COVID-19 (a few samples of this study predate the infection). Cell type and time point are not known. Sequenced sample: PBMCs or a T cell subset sorted from them (not recorded which). This CDR3 reads CASSLAASGTSEQYF. The CDR3 DNA follows: TGTGCCAGCAGCTTAGCGGCTAGCGGGACATCCGAGCAGTACTTC.